A single T cell receptor (beta chain) is shown here with its context. Its antigen is currently unknown. Using immunoSEQ multiplex PCR, the repertoire was profiled, and TCRdb retains in-frame clones only, with some absent. The repertoire holds about 48,000 clones, with 79% as singletons. These data are taken from a study of OX40 agonist ivuxolimab in advanced cancers. Exclusion applied to patients with autoimmune disease history or systemic immunosuppression. Study results and limitations: Blood T cells, both CD4+ and CD8+, expanded clonally by week 6 at 0.1 to 3.0 mg/kg. In CD8+ T cells, expanded clones were on average more numerous than in CD4+.

This sample comprised CD4+ or CD8+ T cells sorted from blood, obtained in a trial of the OX40 agonist ivuxolimab. The receptor comes from an adult with an advanced solid tumor such as melanoma, head and neck, liver or kidney cancer.

The chain's CDR3 is CASSLGMGRVSEGQYF. The CDR3 bases are TGTGCCAGCAGCTTAGGGATGGGCAGGGTCTCCGAAGGGCAGTACTTC. The chain recombines TRBV7-6 with TRBJ2-4, with a weak D call TRBD1 (5 bases). Trimming cost V 1 base and J 13 bases, with 23 bases left between them. This CDR3 comprises 16 residues. Germline CDR1 is SGHVS and CDR2 is FNYEAQ.